These 4 T cell receptor beta chains came from one sample sequenced in a study of blood T cells in healthy people across ages. Using a J-beta primer mix together with a sample-barcoded 5' primer, a second PCR was run for about 6 to 11 cycles. TCRdb reprocessed the 5' RACE reads via MiXCR and lists one record per CDR3 protein. The table has 540,000 or so distinct CDR3 sequences, around 50% seen once. Sequenced sample: blood. The source is a man older than 75 in good health.

This clonotype was observed a handful of times. The chain links TRBV7-2 to TRBJ2-7; 7 bases align to TRBD1. The V and J ends lost 4 bases and 7 bases, in that order; junction bases with no gene match: 13. The CDR3 sequence is 15 residues long. The germline gives CDR1 SGHTA, CDR2 FQGNSA. CDR3 loop: CASSSAGTEGREQYF. The CDR3 nucleotides are TGTGCCAGCAGCTCCGCCGGGACAGAGGGTCGTGAGCAGTACTTC.

This clonotype has only a few counts. Here the CDR3 DNA reads TGTGCCAGCAGCCTACAACTGGGGGAGCAGTACTTC. This codes for CASSLQLGEQYF. The V call is TRBV7-2, the J call TRBJ2-7; no clear D gene. Germline lookup yields CDR1 SGHTA and CDR2 FQGNSA. The ends were cut back, 5 bases at V and 7 bases at J, with 12 bases in the middle. This CDR3 is built from 12 residues.

The chain employs TRBV6-5 and TRBJ1-2; possible D gene TRBD1, 6 bases. Trimming pared 6 bases from V and 10 bases from J, leaving 18 bases between. This CDR3 contains 13 residues. Germline values: CDR1 MNHEY, CDR2 SVGAGI. CDR3 sequence (DNA): TGTGCCAGCAGCCAAGGCCTGACAGGCGACTACACCTTC. It yields the protein CASSQGLTGDYTF.

The sample holds a few counts of this clonotype. The J gene is TRBJ2-7, the V gene TRBV3-1; 11 bases are a match to TRBD1. Trimming took 4 bases from V and 3 from J; bases not matched to a gene: 8. This CDR3 is built from 16 residues. Germline CDR1 is LGHDT and CDR2 is YNNKEL (reference sequence). This CDR3 is CASSPNMGTGGYEQYF. CDR3 bases: TGTGCCAGCAGCCCGAATATGGGGACAGGGGGCTACGAGCAGTACTTC.